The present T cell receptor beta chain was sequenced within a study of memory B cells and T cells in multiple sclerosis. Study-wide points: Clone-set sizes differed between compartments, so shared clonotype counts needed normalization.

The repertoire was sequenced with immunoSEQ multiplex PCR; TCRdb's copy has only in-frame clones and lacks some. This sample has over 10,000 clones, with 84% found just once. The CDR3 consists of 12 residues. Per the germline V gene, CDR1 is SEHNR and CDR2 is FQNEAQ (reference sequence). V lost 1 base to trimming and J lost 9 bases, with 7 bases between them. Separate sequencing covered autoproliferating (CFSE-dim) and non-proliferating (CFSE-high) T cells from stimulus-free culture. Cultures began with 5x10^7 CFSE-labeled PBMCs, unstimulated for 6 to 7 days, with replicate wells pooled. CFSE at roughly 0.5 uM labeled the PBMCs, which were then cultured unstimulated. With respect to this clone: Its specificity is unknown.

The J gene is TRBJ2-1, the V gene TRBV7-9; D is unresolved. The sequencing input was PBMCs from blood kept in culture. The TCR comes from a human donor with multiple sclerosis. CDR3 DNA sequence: TGTGCCAGCAGCTTAGGACGAAGTGAGCAGTTCTTC. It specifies CASSLGRSEQFF.